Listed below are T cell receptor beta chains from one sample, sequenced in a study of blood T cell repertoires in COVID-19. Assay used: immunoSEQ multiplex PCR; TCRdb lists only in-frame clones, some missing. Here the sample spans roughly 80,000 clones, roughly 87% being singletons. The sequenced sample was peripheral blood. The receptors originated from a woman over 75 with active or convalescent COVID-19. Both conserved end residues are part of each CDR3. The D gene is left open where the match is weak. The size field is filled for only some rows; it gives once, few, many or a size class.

cdr3_aa: CAGRDSGVGETQYF
cdr3_nt: TGTGCCGGGCGGGATAGCGGAGTCGGGGAGACCCAGTACTTC
clone_size: -
v_call: TRBV5-4
d_call: -
j_call: TRBJ2-5

cdr3_aa: CASRVNRVRYEQYF
cdr3_nt: TGCGCCAGCAGGGTGAACAGGGTCAGGTACGAGCAGTACTTC
clone_size: -
v_call: TRBV10-1
d_call: -
j_call: TRBJ2-7

cdr3_aa: CASSRGQGAYEQYF
cdr3_nt: TGCGCCAGCAGCCGGGGACAGGGGGCCTACGAGCAGTACTTC
clone_size: -
v_call: TRBV4-3
d_call: TRBD1
j_call: TRBJ2-7

cdr3_aa: CASSPGTGGNIQYF
cdr3_nt: TGTGCCAGCTCACCCGGGACAGGGGGGAACATTCAGTACTTC
clone_size: -
v_call: TRBV18
d_call: TRBD1
j_call: TRBJ2-4

cdr3_aa: CASRGTGGENTIYF
cdr3_nt: TGCGCCAGCAGGGGAACGGGAGGGGAGAACACCATATATTTT
clone_size: once
v_call: TRBV5-1
d_call: -
j_call: TRBJ1-3

cdr3_aa: CASSDRGLAKNIQYF
cdr3_nt: TGTGCCAGCAGCGACAGAGGCCTAGCCAAAAACATTCAGTACTTC
clone_size: once
v_call: TRBV28
d_call: -
j_call: TRBJ2-4

cdr3_aa: CASSFGGGFTDTQYF
cdr3_nt: TGTGCCAGCAGCTTCGGCGGGGGTTTCACAGATACGCAGTATTTT
clone_size: -
v_call: TRBV7-2
d_call: TRBD2
j_call: TRBJ2-3

cdr3_aa: CASSLGQGSTDTQYF
cdr3_nt: TGTGCCAGCAGCTTGGGACAGGGAAGCACAGATACGCAGTATTTT
clone_size: -
v_call: TRBV5-8
d_call: TRBD1
j_call: TRBJ2-3

cdr3_aa: CSASEQGMNTEAFF
cdr3_nt: TGCAGTGCTAGTGAGCAGGGGATGAACACTGAAGCTTTCTTT
clone_size: -
v_call: TRBV20-1
d_call: -
j_call: TRBJ1-1

cdr3_aa: CASRVEGLAEYEQYF
cdr3_nt: TGTGCCAGTAGGGTCGAAGGACTAGCGGAGTACGAGCAGTACTTC
clone_size: -
v_call: TRBV19
d_call: TRBD2
j_call: TRBJ2-7

cdr3_aa: CASSLGLAVYEQYF
cdr3_nt: TGCGCCAGCAGCTTGGGACTAGCGGTCTACGAGCAGTACTTC
clone_size: -
v_call: TRBV5-1
d_call: TRBD2
j_call: TRBJ2-7

cdr3_aa: CASSGTPGLYNEQFF
cdr3_nt: TGTGCCAGCAGTGGGACCCCGGGACTGTACAATGAGCAGTTCTTC
clone_size: -
v_call: TRBV28
d_call: -
j_call: TRBJ2-1

cdr3_aa: CASSWGQGQGSYEQYF
cdr3_nt: TGTGCCAGCAGTTGGGGGCAAGGACAGGGGTCCTACGAGCAGTACTTC
clone_size: -
v_call: TRBV28
d_call: TRBD1
j_call: TRBJ2-7

cdr3_aa: CASRRQATNEKLFF
cdr3_nt: TGTGCCAGCAGACGACAGGCAACTAATGAAAAACTGTTTTTT
clone_size: once
v_call: TRBV2
d_call: -
j_call: TRBJ1-4

cdr3_aa: CASRTRDRGKNIQYF
cdr3_nt: TGTGCCAGCAGAACCCGGGACAGGGGGAAAAACATTCAGTACTTC
clone_size: -
v_call: TRBV27
d_call: TRBD1
j_call: TRBJ2-4

cdr3_aa: CASSRDSPNEKLFF
cdr3_nt: TGCGCCAGCAGCCGGGACAGCCCAAATGAAAAACTGTTTTTT
clone_size: once
v_call: TRBV5-1
d_call: TRBD1
j_call: TRBJ1-4

cdr3_aa: CASSSIRDESPLHF
cdr3_nt: TGTGCCAGCAGCTCGATCAGGGATGAGTCACCCCTCCACTTT
clone_size: -
v_call: TRBV5-4
d_call: -
j_call: TRBJ1-6

cdr3_aa: CASSPQGAYEQYF
cdr3_nt: TGTGCCAGCAGCCCACAGGGGGCCTACGAGCAGTACTTC
clone_size: -
v_call: TRBV7-2
d_call: TRBD1
j_call: TRBJ2-7

cdr3_aa: CASSSQTGSSNQPQHF
cdr3_nt: TGTGCCAGCAGTTCACAGACAGGGTCTAGCAATCAGCCCCAGCATTTT
clone_size: -
v_call: TRBV6-6
d_call: TRBD1
j_call: TRBJ1-5

cdr3_aa: CASSGALQETQYF
cdr3_nt: TGTGCCAGCTCAGGGGCCCTCCAAGAGACCCAGTACTTC
clone_size: -
v_call: TRBV18
d_call: -
j_call: TRBJ2-5

cdr3_aa: CASSLLRQTAEQYF
cdr3_nt: TGTGCCAGCAGTTTGTTGAGGCAGACGGCAGAGCAGTACTTC
clone_size: -
v_call: TRBV28
d_call: -
j_call: TRBJ2-7

cdr3_aa: CASSPARAGGYTF
cdr3_nt: TGTGCCAGCAGCCCGGCGAGGGCTGGAGGCTACACCTTC
clone_size: -
v_call: TRBV7-9
d_call: -
j_call: TRBJ1-2

cdr3_aa: CASSPPGAGGDETQYF
cdr3_nt: TGTGCCAGCTCACCCCCCGGGGCCGGGGGTGATGAGACCCAGTACTTC
clone_size: once
v_call: TRBV18
d_call: -
j_call: TRBJ2-5

cdr3_aa: CATQGNNQPQHF
cdr3_nt: TGTGCCACACAGGGGAACAATCAGCCCCAGCATTTT
clone_size: -
v_call: TRBV19
d_call: TRBD1
j_call: TRBJ1-5

cdr3_aa: CASTSGRAGEQYF
cdr3_nt: TGTGCCAGCACTAGCGGGAGGGCCGGCGAGCAGTACTTC
clone_size: -
v_call: TRBV6-6
d_call: TRBD2
j_call: TRBJ2-7

cdr3_aa: CASSLWDRGVGNQPQHF
cdr3_nt: TGTGCCAGCAGTTTGTGGGACAGGGGCGTCGGCAATCAGCCCCAGCATTTT
clone_size: -
v_call: TRBV28
d_call: TRBD1
j_call: TRBJ1-5

cdr3_aa: CASSLSSGSRFSYNEQFF
cdr3_nt: TGTGCCAGCAGCTTGTCTAGCGGGAGCCGCTTCTCCTACAATGAGCAGTTCTTC
clone_size: -
v_call: TRBV5-5
d_call: TRBD2
j_call: TRBJ2-1

cdr3_aa: CAIRGTGGRTGELFF
cdr3_nt: TGTGCCATCAGGGGGACAGGGGGCAGGACCGGGGAGCTGTTTTTT
clone_size: -
v_call: TRBV10-3
d_call: TRBD1
j_call: TRBJ2-2

cdr3_aa: CASSQDSSSGNTIYF
cdr3_nt: TGCGCCAGCAGCCAGGACTCTAGCTCTGGAAACACCATATATTTT
clone_size: -
v_call: TRBV4-3
d_call: -
j_call: TRBJ1-3

cdr3_aa: CASSGGWTANNLIYEQYF
cdr3_nt: TGTGCCAGCAGTGGTGGTTGGACAGCTAACAACCTTATCTACGAGCAGTACTTC
clone_size: -
v_call: TRBV6-1
d_call: -
j_call: TRBJ2-7

cdr3_aa: CATRDRGRETQYF
cdr3_nt: TGTGCCACCCGGGACAGGGGACGGGAGACCCAGTACTTC
clone_size: -
v_call: TRBV19
d_call: TRBD1
j_call: TRBJ2-5

cdr3_aa: CASSSSGKETQYF
cdr3_nt: TGTGCCAGCAGCTCTTCGGGGAAAGAGACCCAGTACTTC
clone_size: -
v_call: TRBV7-2
d_call: -
j_call: TRBJ2-5

cdr3_aa: CASSLVGQGRPYNSPLHF
cdr3_nt: TGCGCCAGCAGCTTGGTAGGACAGGGGCGTCCCTATAATTCACCCCTCCACTTT
clone_size: -
v_call: TRBV5-1
d_call: TRBD1
j_call: TRBJ1-6

cdr3_aa: CASSLSGQWNSPLHF
cdr3_nt: TGTGCCAGCAGCTTGTCGGGACAGTGGAATTCACCCCTCCACTTT
clone_size: -
v_call: TRBV5-4
d_call: TRBD1
j_call: TRBJ1-6

cdr3_aa: CASSLGLAGGETQYF
cdr3_nt: TGTGCCAGCAGCTTGGGACTAGCGGGAGGAGAGACCCAGTACTTC
clone_size: -
v_call: TRBV5-5
d_call: TRBD2
j_call: TRBJ2-5

cdr3_aa: CASSLGGTANKETQYF
cdr3_nt: TGTGCCAGCAGTTTAGGGGGGACAGCCAATAAAGAGACCCAGTACTTC
clone_size: -
v_call: TRBV28
d_call: -
j_call: TRBJ2-5

cdr3_aa: CASSYETPQVNEQFF
cdr3_nt: TGTGCCAGCAGTTACGAAACACCACAGGTTAATGAGCAGTTCTTC
clone_size: -
v_call: TRBV6-2/TRBV6-3
d_call: -
j_call: TRBJ2-1

cdr3_aa: CASSRSSGDTEAFF
cdr3_nt: TGTGCCAGCTCACGTTCCAGCGGGGACACTGAAGCTTTCTTT
clone_size: once
v_call: TRBV18
d_call: -
j_call: TRBJ1-1

cdr3_aa: CASSVGAPGYEQYF
cdr3_nt: TGTGCCAGCAGCGTAGGGGCGCCAGGCTACGAGCAGTACTTC
clone_size: -
v_call: TRBV9
d_call: -
j_call: TRBJ2-7

cdr3_aa: CASSIEAGQAYGYTF
cdr3_nt: TGTGCCAGTAGTATAGAAGCAGGGCAGGCTTATGGCTACACCTTC
clone_size: -
v_call: TRBV19
d_call: -
j_call: TRBJ1-2

cdr3_aa: CAISDPDTPSTDTQYF
cdr3_nt: TGTGCCATCAGTGACCCGGACACCCCGAGCACAGATACGCAGTATTTT
clone_size: few
v_call: TRBV10-3
d_call: -
j_call: TRBJ2-3

cdr3_aa: CASRYGTSDGYTF
cdr3_nt: TGTGCCAGCAGATACGGGACATCTGACGGCTACACCTTC
clone_size: few
v_call: TRBV7-9
d_call: -
j_call: TRBJ1-2

cdr3_aa: CASSPAWGENQPQHF
cdr3_nt: TGTGCCAGTAGCCCTGCTTGGGGGGAGAATCAGCCCCAGCATTTT
clone_size: -
v_call: TRBV19
d_call: -
j_call: TRBJ1-5

cdr3_aa: CASSQQWTDTQYF
cdr3_nt: TGTGCCAGCAGCCAACAATGGACAGATACGCAGTATTTT
clone_size: -
v_call: TRBV27
d_call: -
j_call: TRBJ2-3

cdr3_aa: CATSDSGQGGEQYF
cdr3_nt: TGTGCCACCAGTGATTCCGGACAGGGCGGCGAGCAGTACTTC
clone_size: few
v_call: TRBV24-1
d_call: TRBD1
j_call: TRBJ2-7

cdr3_aa: CSVMGHTLNTEAFF
cdr3_nt: TGCAGCGTTATGGGACATACGTTGAACACTGAAGCTTTCTTT
clone_size: -
v_call: TRBV29-1
d_call: -
j_call: TRBJ1-1

cdr3_aa: CALTGGKPPQYF
cdr3_nt: TGTGCCCTCACAGGGGGGAAGCCGCCCCAGTACTTC
clone_size: -
v_call: TRBV30
d_call: TRBD1
j_call: TRBJ2-5

cdr3_aa: CASALGLVQETQYF
cdr3_nt: TGTGCCAGCGCCCTGGGACTAGTGCAAGAGACCCAGTACTTC
clone_size: -
v_call: TRBV9
d_call: TRBD2
j_call: TRBJ2-5

cdr3_aa: CASSISAALSYEQYF
cdr3_nt: TGTGCCAGTAGTATCTCCGCGGCCCTCTCCTACGAGCAGTACTTC
clone_size: -
v_call: TRBV19
d_call: -
j_call: TRBJ2-7

cdr3_aa: CASSYMGKKNEQFF
cdr3_nt: TGTGCCAGCAGTTACATGGGCAAGAAGAATGAGCAGTTCTTC
clone_size: -
v_call: TRBV6-5
d_call: -
j_call: TRBJ2-1

cdr3_aa: CASSSLGDEQFF
cdr3_nt: TGTGCCAGCAGCTCTCTAGGGGATGAGCAGTTCTTC
clone_size: once
v_call: TRBV5-6
d_call: -
j_call: TRBJ2-1

cdr3_aa: CASSDRGPNTGELFF
cdr3_nt: TGTGCCAGCAGCGACAGGGGACCGAACACCGGGGAGCTGTTTTTT
clone_size: once
v_call: TRBV7-2
d_call: TRBD1
j_call: TRBJ2-2

cdr3_aa: CASSQGPGGGSSPQHF
cdr3_nt: TGTGCCAGCAGCCAAGGTCCCGGGGGGGGTTCCTCGCCCCAGCATTTT
clone_size: -
v_call: TRBV3-1/TRBV3-2
d_call: -
j_call: TRBJ1-5

cdr3_aa: CASSRDRNTGELFF
cdr3_nt: TGTGCCAGCTCCCGGGACAGGAACACCGGGGAGCTGTTTTTT
clone_size: -
v_call: TRBV19
d_call: TRBD1
j_call: TRBJ2-2

cdr3_aa: CASSPSQGLYEQYF
cdr3_nt: TGTGCCAGCTCACCAAGCCAGGGCCTCTACGAGCAGTACTTC
clone_size: -
v_call: TRBV18
d_call: -
j_call: TRBJ2-7

cdr3_aa: CASSLEQGAYEQYF
cdr3_nt: TGTGCCAGCAGCTTGGAACAGGGGGCATACGAGCAGTACTTC
clone_size: -
v_call: TRBV5-4
d_call: TRBD1
j_call: TRBJ2-7

cdr3_aa: CASSLAGRQMNTEAFF
cdr3_nt: TGTGCCAGCAGCTTGGCCGGCAGACAGATGAACACTGAAGCTTTCTTT
clone_size: -
v_call: TRBV5-4
d_call: -
j_call: TRBJ1-1

cdr3_aa: CASSPIEYSTGETQYF
cdr3_nt: TGCGCCAGCAGCCCTATAGAATACTCCACGGGAGAGACCCAGTACTTC
clone_size: few
v_call: TRBV5-1
d_call: -
j_call: TRBJ2-5